The following is a T cell receptor (beta chain) sequence with its context. The antigen is undetermined. This entry is derived from a study of ipilimumab plus nivolumab after autologous stem cell transplantation. Across the study: Myeloma patients were high-risk transplant-naive or relapsed within 3 years of first autologous transplant.

The CDR3 has 13 amino acids. J gave up 11 bases and V 2 bases, and 7 bases lay outside the gene matches. Germline V gene data show CDR1 as SGHRS and CDR2 as YFSETQ. Findings and limits, study-wide: The authors say TCR, Treg and microbiome findings warrant further study.

Profiling relied on immunoSEQ multiplex PCR, and the TCRdb table lists in-frame clones only, not all of them. The profile shows about 6,300 clones, around 87% of them singletons. This TCR came from a female donor with multiple myeloma. The chain is built from TRBV5-1 and TRBJ2-1; TRBD2 matches 7 bases. This material consisted of PBMCs, taken in a trial of ipilimumab plus nivolumab as post-transplant consolidation. CDR3: CASSFSGGEKQFF. The CDR3 coding sequence is TGCGCCAGCAGCTTTTCGGGGGGTGAGAAGCAGTTCTTC.